This T cell receptor (beta chain) was profiled in a study of shared clonotypes between healthy human individuals. General study results and limits: Inspection by rarefaction showed sorted-subset sequencing to be incomplete despite large depth. A generally larger estimated richness was seen in naive subsets than in memory subsets.

Produced via immunoSEQ multiplex PCR; TCRdb's table is partial and in-frame only. The sample holds roughly 2.2 million clones, roughly 90% seen once. On this clone: Its antigen is as yet unknown.

V shed 7 bases, J shed 4 bases, and the junction held 9 bases outside the gene matches. Germline CDR1 is SGHRS and CDR2 is YFSETQ. This CDR3 is 16 amino acids long. Specimen: naive CD4+ T cells from PBMCs. Stated subset: CD45RA+ positively selected. The receptor was isolated from a man between 18 and 35 years old in good health. Some clones in this sample may be carry-over from other donors' samples. The chain has TRBV5-1 and TRBJ2-5; 14 nucleotides align to TRBD2. CDR3: CASQTSGRVKGETQYF. In nucleotides, the CDR3 is TGCGCCAGCCAGACTAGCGGGAGGGTCAAGGGAGAGACCCAGTACTTC.